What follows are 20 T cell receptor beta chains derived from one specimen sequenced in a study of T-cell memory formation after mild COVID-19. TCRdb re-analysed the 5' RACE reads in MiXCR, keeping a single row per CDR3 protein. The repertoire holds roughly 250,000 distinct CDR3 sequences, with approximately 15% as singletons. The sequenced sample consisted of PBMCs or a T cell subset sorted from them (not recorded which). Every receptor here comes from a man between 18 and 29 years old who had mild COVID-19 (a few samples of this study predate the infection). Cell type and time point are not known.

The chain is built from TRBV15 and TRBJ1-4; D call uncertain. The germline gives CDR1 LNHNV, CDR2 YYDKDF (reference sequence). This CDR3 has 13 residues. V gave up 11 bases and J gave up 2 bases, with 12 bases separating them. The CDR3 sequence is CAVGSATNEKLFF. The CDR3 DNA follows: TGTGCCGTTGGGAGTGCCACTAATGAAAAACTGTTTTTT.

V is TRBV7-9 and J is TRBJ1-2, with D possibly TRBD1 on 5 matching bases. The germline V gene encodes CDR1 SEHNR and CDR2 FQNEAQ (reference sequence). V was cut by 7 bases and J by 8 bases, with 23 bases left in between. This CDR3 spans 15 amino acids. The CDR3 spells CASTNRAPGEGGYTF. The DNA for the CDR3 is TGTGCCAGCACCAACCGGGCCCCGGGGGAAGGAGGCTACACCTTC.

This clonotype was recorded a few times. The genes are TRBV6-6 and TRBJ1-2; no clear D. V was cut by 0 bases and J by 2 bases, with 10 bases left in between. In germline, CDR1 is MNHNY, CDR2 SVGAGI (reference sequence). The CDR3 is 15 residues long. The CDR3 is CASSYSHTENYGYTF. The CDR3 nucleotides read TGTGCCAGCAGTTACTCCCACACCGAGAACTATGGCTACACCTTC.

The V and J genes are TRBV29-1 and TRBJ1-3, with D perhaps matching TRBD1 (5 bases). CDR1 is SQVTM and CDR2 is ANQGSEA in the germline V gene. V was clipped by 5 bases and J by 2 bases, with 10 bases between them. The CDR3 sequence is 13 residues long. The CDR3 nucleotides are TGCAGCGTTCGAATGGGGGCTGGAAACACCATATATTTT. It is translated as CSVRMGAGNTIYF.

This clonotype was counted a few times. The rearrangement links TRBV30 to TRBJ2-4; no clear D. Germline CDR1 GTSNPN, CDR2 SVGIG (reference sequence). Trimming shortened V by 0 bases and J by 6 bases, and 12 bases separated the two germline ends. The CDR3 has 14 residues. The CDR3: CAWSVVTSRNIQYF. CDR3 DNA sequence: TGTGCCTGGAGTGTCGTTACCTCAAGAAACATTCAGTACTTC. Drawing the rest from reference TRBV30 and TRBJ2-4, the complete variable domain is SQTIHQWPATLVQPVGSPLSLECTVEGTSNPNLYWYRQAAGRGLQLLFYSVGIGQISSEVPQNLSASRPQDRQFILSSKKLLLSDSGFYLCAWSVVTSRNIQYFGAGTRLSVL.

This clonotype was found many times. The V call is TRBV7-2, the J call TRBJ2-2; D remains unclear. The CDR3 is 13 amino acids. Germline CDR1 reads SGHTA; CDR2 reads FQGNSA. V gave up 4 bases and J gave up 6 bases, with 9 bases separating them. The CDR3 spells CASSSDLAGELFF. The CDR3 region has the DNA TGTGCCAGCAGCTCGGACCTGGCCGGGGAGCTGTTTTTT.

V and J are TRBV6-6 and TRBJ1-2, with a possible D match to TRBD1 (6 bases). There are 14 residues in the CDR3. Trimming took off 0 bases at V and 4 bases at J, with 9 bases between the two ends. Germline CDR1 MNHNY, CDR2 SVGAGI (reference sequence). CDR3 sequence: CASSYSDSFYGYTF. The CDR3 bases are TGTGCCAGCAGTTACTCGGACAGTTTCTATGGCTACACCTTC.

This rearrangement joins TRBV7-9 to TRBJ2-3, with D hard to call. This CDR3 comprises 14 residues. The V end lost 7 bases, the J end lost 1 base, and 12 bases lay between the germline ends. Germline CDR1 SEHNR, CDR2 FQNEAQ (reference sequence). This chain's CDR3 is CASNDGVRTDTQYF. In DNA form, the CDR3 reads TGTGCCAGCAACGACGGAGTCCGCACAGATACGCAGTATTTT.

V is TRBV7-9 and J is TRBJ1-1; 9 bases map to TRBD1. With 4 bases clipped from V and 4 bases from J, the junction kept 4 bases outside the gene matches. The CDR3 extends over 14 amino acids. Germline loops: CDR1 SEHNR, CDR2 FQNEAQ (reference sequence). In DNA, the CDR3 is TGTGCCAGCAGCTCCGGGACAGGGTTCACTGAAGCTTTCTTT. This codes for CASSSGTGFTEAFF. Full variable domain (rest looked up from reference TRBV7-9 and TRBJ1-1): DTGVSQNPRHKITKRGQNVTFRCDPISEHNRLYWYRQTLGQGPEFLTYFQNEAQLEKSRLLSDRFSAERPKGSFSTLEIQRTEQGDSAMYLCASSSGTGFTEAFFGQGTRLTVV.

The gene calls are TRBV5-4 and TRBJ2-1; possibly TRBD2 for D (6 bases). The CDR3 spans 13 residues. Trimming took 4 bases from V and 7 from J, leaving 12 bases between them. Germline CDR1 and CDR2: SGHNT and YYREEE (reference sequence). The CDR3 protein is CASSLELANEQFF. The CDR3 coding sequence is TGTGCCAGCAGCCTAGAACTAGCAAATGAGCAGTTCTTC.

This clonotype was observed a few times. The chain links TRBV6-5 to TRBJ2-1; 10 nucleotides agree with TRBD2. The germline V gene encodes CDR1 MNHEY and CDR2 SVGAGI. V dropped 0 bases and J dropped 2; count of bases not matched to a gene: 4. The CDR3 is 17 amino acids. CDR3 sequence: CASSYSRLAGAYNEQFF. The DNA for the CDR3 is TGTGCCAGCAGTTACTCCCGGCTAGCGGGGGCCTACAATGAGCAGTTCTTC.

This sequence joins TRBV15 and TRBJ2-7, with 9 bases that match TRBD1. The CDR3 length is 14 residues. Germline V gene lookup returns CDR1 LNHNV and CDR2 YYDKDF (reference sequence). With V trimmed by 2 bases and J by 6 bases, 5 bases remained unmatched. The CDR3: CATSRRTGVAEQYF. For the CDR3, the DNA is TGTGCCACCAGCAGAAGGACAGGGGTGGCCGAGCAGTACTTC. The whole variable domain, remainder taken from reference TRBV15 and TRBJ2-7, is DAMVIQNPRYQVTQFGKPVTLSCSQTLNHNVMYWYQQKSSQAPKLLFHYYDKDFNNEADTPDNFQSRRPNTSFCFLDIRSPGLGDTAMYLCATSRRTGVAEQYFGPGTRLTVT.

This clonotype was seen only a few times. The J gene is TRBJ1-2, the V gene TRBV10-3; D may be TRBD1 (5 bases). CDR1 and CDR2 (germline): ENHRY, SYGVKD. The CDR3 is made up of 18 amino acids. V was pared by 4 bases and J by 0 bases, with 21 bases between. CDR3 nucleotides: TGTGCCATCAGTGCCCGGGGGGAGACAGTGCTAACTAACTATGGCTACACCTTC. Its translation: CAISARGETVLTNYGYTF.

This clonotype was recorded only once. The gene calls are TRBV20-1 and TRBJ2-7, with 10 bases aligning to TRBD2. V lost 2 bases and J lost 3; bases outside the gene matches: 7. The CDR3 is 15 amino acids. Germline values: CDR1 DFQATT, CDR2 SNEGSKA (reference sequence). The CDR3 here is CSARQAGGPRYEQYF. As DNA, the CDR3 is TGCAGTGCTAGACAAGCGGGGGGGCCTCGCTACGAGCAGTACTTC.

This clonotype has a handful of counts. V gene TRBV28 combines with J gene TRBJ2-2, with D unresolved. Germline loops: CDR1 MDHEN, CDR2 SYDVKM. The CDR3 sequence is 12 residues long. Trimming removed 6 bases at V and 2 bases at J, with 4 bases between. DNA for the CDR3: TGTGCCAGCAGGGGAAACACCGGGGAGCTGTTTTTT. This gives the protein CASRGNTGELFF.

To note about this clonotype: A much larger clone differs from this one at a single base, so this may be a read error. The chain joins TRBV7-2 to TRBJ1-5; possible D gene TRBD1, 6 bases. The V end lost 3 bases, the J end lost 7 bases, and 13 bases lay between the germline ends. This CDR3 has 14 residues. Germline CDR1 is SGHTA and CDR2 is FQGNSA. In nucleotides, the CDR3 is TGTGCCAGCAGCTTGGCCAGGGGAGGACAGCCCCAGCATTTT. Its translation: CASSLARGGQPQHF.

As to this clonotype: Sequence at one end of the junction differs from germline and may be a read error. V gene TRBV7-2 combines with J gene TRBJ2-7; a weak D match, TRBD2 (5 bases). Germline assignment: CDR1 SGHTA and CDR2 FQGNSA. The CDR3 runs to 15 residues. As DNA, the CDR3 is TGTGCCAGCAGCGTAGCCGCGGGCATTGCCTACGAGCAGTACTTC. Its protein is CASSVAAGIAYEQYF.

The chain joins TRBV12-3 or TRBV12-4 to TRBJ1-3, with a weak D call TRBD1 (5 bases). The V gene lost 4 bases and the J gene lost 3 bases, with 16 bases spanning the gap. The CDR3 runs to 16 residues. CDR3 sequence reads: CASSSPGSGLGNTIYF. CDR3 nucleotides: TGTGCCAGCAGTTCACCAGGGTCGGGCCTTGGAAACACCATATATTTT.

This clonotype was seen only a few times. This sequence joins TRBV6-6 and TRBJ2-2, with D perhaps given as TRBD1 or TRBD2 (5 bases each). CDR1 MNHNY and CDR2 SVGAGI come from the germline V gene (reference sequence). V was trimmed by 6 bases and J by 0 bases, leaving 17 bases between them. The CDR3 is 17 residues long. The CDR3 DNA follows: TGTGCCAGCAGGGGACGAGGGCAGAACGCGAACACCGGGGAGCTGTTTTTT. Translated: CASRGRGQNANTGELFF.

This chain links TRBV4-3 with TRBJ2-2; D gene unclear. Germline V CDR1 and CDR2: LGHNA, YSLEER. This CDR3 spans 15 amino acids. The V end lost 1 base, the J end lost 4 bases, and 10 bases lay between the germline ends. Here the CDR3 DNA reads TGCGCCAGCAGCCAAGCTGGCTTGACCACCGGGGAGCTGTTTTTT. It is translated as CASSQAGLTTGELFF.